The sequence of this T cell receptor beta chain was determined in a study of T cell repertoires in cytomegalovirus infection. Overall study context: Recently identified HLA-C-restricted CMV epitopes were used, and well-studied HLA-B-restricted CMV epitopes were used as well. It can be stated that public TCR beta signatures indicated CMV infection as well as a matching HLA type. Whole-study results and caveats: What dominated the ex vivo response were HLA-C-restricted CMV-specific TCR beta clonotypes. Cumulative frequency of public TCR beta families picked out carriers of CMV plus the relevant HLA.

TCRdb analysed the reads with MiXCR anew, one entry per CDR3 protein. The profile covers fewer than 1,000,000 distinct CDR3 sequences, with around 29% appearing a single time and over 12% taken by the ten largest. The CDR3 is made up of 13 amino acids. The germline V and J ends were trimmed by 2 bases and 6 bases, with 8 bases remaining between them. Germline V gene data show CDR1 as MNHEY and CDR2 as SMNVEV (reference sequence). In the case of this clonotype: As yet, its antigen is unknown.

This sample comprised cultured CD8+ T cells from PBMCs, obtained from culture after CMV antigen stimulation. This sequence originates from a human donor in good health (CMV status not recorded). Some clones in this sample may be carry-over from other donors' samples. This sequence joins TRBV27 and TRBJ1-5; D gene uncertain. The CDR3 sequence is CASSLEGSQPQHF. CDR3 coding DNA: TGTGCCAGCAGTTTAGAGGGATCTCAGCCCCAGCATTTT.